These T cell receptor beta chains were read from a single sample in a study of blood T cell repertoires in COVID-19. The method was immunoSEQ multiplex PCR; TCRdb's version includes in-frame clones alone and lacks a portion of them. The sample contains approximately 300,000 clones, roughly 90% of which appear only once. Input material: peripheral blood. The receptor set was obtained from a woman aged 45 to 65 who had recovered from COVID-19. The CDR3 runs from the conserved cysteine through the conserved F or W. The D gene is left open where the match is weak. Clone size appears in some rows only: once, few, many, or a class for an expanded clone.

>.|.|TRBJ2-7|TRBV5-6
CASSFGGTYEQYF
TGTGCCAGCAGCTTTGGAGGGACCTACGAGCAGTACTTC
>.|.|TRBJ2-7|TRBV25-1
CASSETTGAYEQYF
TGTGCCAGCAGTGAAACGACAGGAGCCTACGAGCAGTACTTC
>.|few|TRBJ2-7|TRBV5-1
CASSLVPVTYEQYF
TGCGCCAGCAGCTTGGTTCCAGTTACCTACGAGCAGTACTTC
>TRBD1|.|TRBJ1-4|TRBV19
CASSTQGGGEKLFF
TGTGCCAGTAGTACACAGGGGGGTGGCGAAAAACTGTTTTTT
>.|.|TRBJ2-1|TRBV30
CAWGNYEQFF
TGTGCCTGGGGAAACTATGAGCAGTTCTTC
>.|.|TRBJ2-5|TRBV5-1
CASSSGQRGTQYF
TGCGCCAGCAGCTCAGGACAGAGGGGGACCCAGTACTTC
>TRBD2|many|TRBJ2-7|TRBV29-1
CSVASGRAAGEQYF
TGCAGCGTTGCCAGCGGGAGAGCCGCGGGGGAGCAGTACTTC
>TRBD1|.|TRBJ2-5|TRBV5-1
CASSRGTALFQETQYF
TGCGCCAGCAGCCGTGGGACAGCCCTTTTCCAAGAGACCCAGTACTTC
>.|.|TRBJ1-3|TRBV12-5
CASGLGTTGGNTIYF
TGTGCTAGTGGTTTGGGGACGACAGGTGGAAACACCATATATTTT
>.|.|TRBJ1-2|TRBV5-1
CASSSSTFNYGYTF
TGCGCCAGCAGCTCTTCTACCTTTAACTATGGCTACACCTTC
>TRBD2|.|TRBJ2-1|TRBV2
CASNSGGSNEQFF
TGTGCCAGCAACTCGGGAGGGTCCAATGAGCAGTTCTTC
>TRBD1|.|TRBJ1-5|TRBV5-5
CASSPSRTGGFDQPQHF
TGTGCCAGCAGCCCTAGTAGGACAGGGGGCTTCGATCAGCCCCAGCATTTT
>.|.|TRBJ2-3|TRBV7-9
CASTPGQRSTDTQYF
TGTGCCAGCACCCCTGGACAGAGAAGCACAGATACGCAGTATTTT
>TRBD1|.|TRBJ2-7|TRBV7-9
CASSFRGQGSDEQYF
TGTGCCAGCAGCTTTCGCGGACAGGGGAGCGACGAGCAGTACTTC
>TRBD1|few|TRBJ1-1|TRBV6-5
CASGRRTGGTEAFF
TGTGCCAGCGGAAGACGGACAGGGGGCACTGAAGCTTTCTTT
>.|.|TRBJ2-7|TRBV4-3
CASSQAQGREQYF
TGCGCCAGCAGCCAAGCCCAGGGGCGCGAGCAGTACTTC
>TRBD1|.|TRBJ2-1|TRBV5-8
CASSLQQGVHNEQFF
TGTGCCAGCAGCTTGCAACAGGGGGTCCACAATGAGCAGTTCTTC
>TRBD2|.|TRBJ2-1|TRBV4-1
CASSRTGTSDNNEQFF
TGCGCCAGCAGCCGTACCGGGACTAGCGACAACAATGAGCAGTTCTTC
>.|.|TRBJ2-5|TRBV10-1
CASSESQCWQETQYF
TGCGCCAGCAGTGAGTCGCAGTGTTGGCAAGAGACCCAGTACTTC
>.|.|TRBJ1-5|TRBV30
CAWSEGRGQPQHF
TGTGCCTGGAGTGAGGGGCGCGGTCAGCCCCAGCATTTT
>.|.|TRBJ1-3|TRBV6-6
CASRVYRDTGNTIYF
TGTGCCAGCAGGGTTTATCGGGATACTGGAAACACCATATATTTT
>.|.|TRBJ1-4|TRBV7-2
CASSVVGGSREKLFF
TGTGCCAGCAGTGTTGTGGGGGGTTCGAGAGAAAAACTGTTTTTT
>TRBD1|.|TRBJ1-6|TRBV9
CASSVERGTGAFNSPLHF
TGTGCCAGCAGCGTAGAAAGGGGAACAGGGGCGTTTAATTCACCCCTCCACTTT
>TRBD2|.|TRBJ2-5|TRBV9
CASSVGAGGLQETQYF
TGTGCCAGCAGCGTAGGAGCGGGAGGCCTCCAAGAGACCCAGTACTTC
>.|.|TRBJ1-2|TRBV9
CASSDQIRGGNGYTF
TGTGCCAGCAGCGACCAGATTAGGGGGGGAAATGGCTACACCTTC
>.|once|TRBJ1-1|TRBV6-5
CASSYTGNSEAFF
TGTGCCAGCAGTTACACGGGGAATTCTGAAGCTTTCTTT
>.|.|TRBJ1-1|TRBV18
CASSPMKGTRDTEAFF
TGTGCCAGCTCACCAATGAAGGGGACTAGGGACACTGAAGCTTTCTTT
>.|once|TRBJ1-1|TRBV6-5
CASSPLEAFF
TGTGCCAGCAGTCCTCTAGAAGCTTTCTTT
>TRBD1|once|TRBJ2-7|TRBV6-6
CASSPPGQNSYEQYF
TGTGCCAGCAGCCCACCGGGACAGAACTCCTACGAGCAGTACTTC
>TRBD2|.|TRBJ2-1|TRBV5-1
CASSPLLAGVYNEQFF
TGCGCCAGCAGCCCCCTTCTAGCGGGAGTCTACAATGAGCAGTTCTTC
>TRBD1|.|TRBJ1-1|TRBV30
CAWGGDRGREITEAFF
TGTGCCTGGGGAGGAGACAGGGGGCGCGAAATCACTGAAGCTTTCTTT
>.|.|TRBJ1-1|TRBV18
CASSPPQGQWREAFF
TGTGCCAGCTCACCGCCACAGGGCCAGTGGCGTGAAGCTTTCTTT